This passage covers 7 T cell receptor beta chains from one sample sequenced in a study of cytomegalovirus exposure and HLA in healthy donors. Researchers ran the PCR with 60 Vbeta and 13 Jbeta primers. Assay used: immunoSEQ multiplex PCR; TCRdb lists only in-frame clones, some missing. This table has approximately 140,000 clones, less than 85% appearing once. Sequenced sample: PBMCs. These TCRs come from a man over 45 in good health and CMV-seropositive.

The CDR3 DNA sequence: TGTGCCAGCTCCATCCTGATTAAGCCCCAAGAGACCCAGTACTTC. Encoded protein: CASSILIKPQETQYF. The chain employs TRBV5-6 and TRBJ2-5, with D hard to call. The CDR3 covers 15 residues. V shed 7 bases and J shed 1 base, with 17 bases lying between them. Germline CDR1 is SGHDT and CDR2 is YYEEEE.

CDR3 in amino acids: CATSRGRELLGTEAFF. Here the CDR3 DNA reads TGTGCCACCAGCAGGGGAAGGGAGTTACTAGGCACTGAAGCTTTCTTT. The gene calls are TRBV15 and TRBJ1-1; no reliable D call. The ends were cut back, 3 bases at V and 4 bases at J, with 18 bases in the middle. The germline V gene encodes CDR1 LNHNV and CDR2 YYDKDF (reference sequence). The CDR3 is 16 amino acids.

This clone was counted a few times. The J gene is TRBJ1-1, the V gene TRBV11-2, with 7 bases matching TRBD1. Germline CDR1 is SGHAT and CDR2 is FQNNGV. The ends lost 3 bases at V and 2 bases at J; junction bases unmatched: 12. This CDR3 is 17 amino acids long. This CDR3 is CASSFALRGNPNTEAFF. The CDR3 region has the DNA TGTGCCAGCAGCTTCGCCCTCAGGGGGAACCCAAACACTGAAGCTTTCTTT.

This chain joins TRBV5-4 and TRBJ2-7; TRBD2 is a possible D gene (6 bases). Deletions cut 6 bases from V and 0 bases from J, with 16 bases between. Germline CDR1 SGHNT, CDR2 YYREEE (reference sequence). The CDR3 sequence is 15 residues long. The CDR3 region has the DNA TGTGCCAGCACCTCACCGGGACTCAACTCCTACGAGCAGTACTTC. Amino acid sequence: CASTSPGLNSYEQYF.

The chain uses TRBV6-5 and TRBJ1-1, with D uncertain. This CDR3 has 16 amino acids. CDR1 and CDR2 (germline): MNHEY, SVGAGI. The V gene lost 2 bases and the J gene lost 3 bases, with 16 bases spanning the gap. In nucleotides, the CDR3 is TGTGCCAGCAGTTACGATAAAACGACACTTGACACTGAAGCTTTCTTT. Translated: CASSYDKTTLDTEAFF.

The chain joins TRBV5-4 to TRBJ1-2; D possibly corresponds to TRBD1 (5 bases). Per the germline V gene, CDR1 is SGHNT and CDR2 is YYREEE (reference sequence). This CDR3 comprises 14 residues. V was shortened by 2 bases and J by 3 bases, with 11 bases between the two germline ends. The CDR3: CASSFSRVDYGYTF. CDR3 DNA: TGTGCCAGCAGCTTTTCCAGGGTCGACTATGGCTACACCTTC.

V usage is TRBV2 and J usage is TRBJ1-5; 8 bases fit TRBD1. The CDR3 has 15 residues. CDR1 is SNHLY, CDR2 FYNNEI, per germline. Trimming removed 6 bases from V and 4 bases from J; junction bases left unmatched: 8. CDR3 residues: CASSATTGANQPQHF. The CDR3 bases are TGTGCCAGCAGCGCTACGACAGGGGCGAATCAGCCCCAGCATTTT.